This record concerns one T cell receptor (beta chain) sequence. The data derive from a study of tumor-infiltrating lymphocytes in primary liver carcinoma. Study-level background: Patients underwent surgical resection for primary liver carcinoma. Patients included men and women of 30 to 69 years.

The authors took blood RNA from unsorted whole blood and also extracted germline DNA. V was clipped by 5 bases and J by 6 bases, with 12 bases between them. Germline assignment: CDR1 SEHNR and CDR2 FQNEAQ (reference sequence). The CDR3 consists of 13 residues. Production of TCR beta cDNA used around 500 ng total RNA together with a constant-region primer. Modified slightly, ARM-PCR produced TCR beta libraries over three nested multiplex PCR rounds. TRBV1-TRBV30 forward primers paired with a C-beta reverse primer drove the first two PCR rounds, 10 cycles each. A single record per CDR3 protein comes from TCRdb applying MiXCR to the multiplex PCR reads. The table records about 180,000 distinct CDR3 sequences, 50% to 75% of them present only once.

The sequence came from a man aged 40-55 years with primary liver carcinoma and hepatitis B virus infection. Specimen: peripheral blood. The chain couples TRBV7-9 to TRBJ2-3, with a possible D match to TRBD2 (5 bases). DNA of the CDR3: TGTGCCAGCAGCCCTACCCCGGGGGATACGCAGTATTTT. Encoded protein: CASSPTPGDTQYF.